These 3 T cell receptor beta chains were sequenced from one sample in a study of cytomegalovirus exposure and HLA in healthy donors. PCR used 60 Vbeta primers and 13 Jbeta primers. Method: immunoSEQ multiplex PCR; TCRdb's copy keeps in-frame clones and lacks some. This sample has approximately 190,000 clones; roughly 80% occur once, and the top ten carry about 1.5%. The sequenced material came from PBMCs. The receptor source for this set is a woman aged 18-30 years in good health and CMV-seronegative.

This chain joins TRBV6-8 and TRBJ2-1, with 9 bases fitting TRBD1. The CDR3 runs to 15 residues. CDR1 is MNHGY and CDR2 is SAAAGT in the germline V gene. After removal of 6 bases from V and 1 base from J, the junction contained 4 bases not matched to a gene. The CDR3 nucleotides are TGTGCCAGCAGCCACAGGGGGCTGTCCTACAATGAGCAGTTCTTC. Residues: CASSHRGLSYNEQFF.

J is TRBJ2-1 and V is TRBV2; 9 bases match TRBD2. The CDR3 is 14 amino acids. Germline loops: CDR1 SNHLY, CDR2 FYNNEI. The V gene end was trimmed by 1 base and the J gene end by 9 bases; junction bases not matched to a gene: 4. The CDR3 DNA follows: TGTGCCAGCAGTGAAGGCGGGAGGGCCGTTGAGCAGTTCTTC. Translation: CASSEGGRAVEQFF.

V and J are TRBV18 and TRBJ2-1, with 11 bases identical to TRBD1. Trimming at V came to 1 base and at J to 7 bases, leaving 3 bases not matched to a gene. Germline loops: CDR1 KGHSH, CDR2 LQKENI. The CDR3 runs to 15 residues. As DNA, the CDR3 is TGTGCCAGCTCACCACGGACAGGGGGCTCGAATGAGCAGTTCTTC. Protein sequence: CASSPRTGGSNEQFF.